This passage covers 27 T cell receptor beta chains from one sample sequenced in a study of T cells after yellow fever vaccination. TCRdb re-called the 5' RACE reads with MiXCR, one entry per CDR3 protein. The sample consists of fewer than 350,000 distinct CDR3 sequences, 3.5% to 4.5% of them appearing once. The material was PBMCs, obtained 15 days after the yellow fever booster vaccination. The receptors were sampled from a man aged 18 to 30 who received the YFV17D yellow fever vaccine.

The DNA of the CDR3 is TGCGCCAGCAGCCCTTCCTACGGTGGGCAGGCGTATGGCTACACCTTC. This sequence encodes CASSPSYGGQAYGYTF. V and J are TRBV4-3 and TRBJ1-2; D gene uncertain. Trimming took off 4 bases at V and 5 bases at J, with 20 bases between the two ends. This CDR3 spans 16 amino acids. Germline V gives CDR1 LGHNA, CDR2 YSLEER.

The rearrangement links TRBV6-5 to TRBJ1-6, with 7 bases aligning to TRBD1. The CDR3 has 15 amino acids. Looked up from germline, CDR1 is MNHEY and CDR2 is SVGAGI. J gave up 8 bases and V 8 bases, and 12 bases lay outside the gene matches. The CDR3: CASSIRGTAYSPLHF. As DNA, the CDR3 is TGTGCCAGCTCCATACGCGGGACAGCGTATTCACCCCTCCACTTT.

This clonotype was seen ten or more times. Mismatch with germline at one junction end may stem from a read error. The chain links TRBV5-1 to TRBJ2-3, with 8 positions matching TRBD1. The CDR3 has 14 residues. In germline, CDR1 is SGHRS, CDR2 YFSETQ. CDR3 protein: CASSLQGATDTQYF. CDR3 coding DNA: TGTGCCAGCAGTTTGCAGGGGGCTACAGATACGCAGTATTTT.

In this sample, this clonotype turned up many times. The V call is TRBV10-2, the J call TRBJ2-1; 7 bases map to TRBD2. This CDR3 spans 14 amino acids. CDR1 WSHSY and CDR2 SAAADI come from the germline V gene. V lost 4 bases and J lost 4; bases outside the gene matches: 4. The CDR3 sequence: CASSATSRYNEQFF. The CDR3, as DNA: TGCGCCAGCAGTGCGACTAGCCGGTACAATGAGCAGTTCTTC.

This clonotype was found many times. V usage is TRBV5-5 and J usage is TRBJ2-7, with 11 bases fitting TRBD1. The CDR3 spans 14 residues. V was pared by 5 bases and J by 12 bases, with 13 bases of the junction left unmatched. The V gene's germline CDR1 is SGHKS and CDR2 YYEKEE (reference sequence). CDR3 coding DNA: TGTGCCAGCAGTCAATCCCTCGGGACAGGGGGTACGTACTTC. It yields the protein CASSQSLGTGGTYF. The complete variable domain, with remaining parts taken from reference TRBV5-5 and TRBJ2-7, reads DAGVTQSPTHLIKTRGQQVTLRCSPISGHKSVSWYQQVLGQGPQFIFQYYEKEERGRGNFPDRFSARQFPNYSSELNVNALLLGDSALYLCASSQSLGTGGTYFGPGTRLTVT.

This clonotype was seen at least ten times. This chain uses TRBV5-1 with TRBJ2-7; D gene ambiguous. Trimming removed 2 bases from V and 3 bases from J, with 9 bases in between. The CDR3 runs to 13 residues. The V gene's germline CDR1 is SGHRS and CDR2 YFSETQ. The CDR3: CASSFGELYEQYF. Written as DNA, the CDR3 is TGCGCCAGCAGCTTTGGTGAGCTCTACGAGCAGTACTTC.

This clonotype showed up many times. The CDR3 here is CASRTSGAYNEQFF. The DNA of the CDR3 is TGCGCCAGCCGGACTAGCGGGGCCTACAATGAGCAGTTCTTC. The V gene is TRBV5-1, the J gene TRBJ2-1; 12 bases align to TRBD2. This CDR3 comprises 14 residues. With 7 bases clipped from V and 2 bases from J, the junction kept 1 base outside the gene matches. Germline V gives CDR1 SGHRS, CDR2 YFSETQ.

This clonotype came up many times. The chain carries TRBV20-1 and TRBJ1-2; D is ambiguous. This CDR3 is 14 amino acids long. The germline V gene has CDR1 DFQATT and CDR2 SNEGSKA (reference sequence). Trimming removed 0 bases from V and 8 bases from J, with 16 bases in between. CDR3 in DNA: TGCAGTGCTAGAGATCAGTGGGTTCGAGTGGGCTACACCTTC. This codes for CSARDQWVRVGYTF.

This clonotype came up many times. Written as DNA, the CDR3 is TGCGCCAGCAGCTTGGGGACTAGCATGTTCACCGGGGAGCTGTTTTTT. This sequence encodes CASSLGTSMFTGELFF. The V call is TRBV5-1, the J call TRBJ2-2; 8 nucleotides align to TRBD2. CDR3 length: 16 amino acids. The germline V gene has CDR1 SGHRS and CDR2 YFSETQ. J gave up 4 bases and V 0 bases, and 5 bases lay outside the gene matches.

In its sample, this clonotype was seen many times. The gene calls are TRBV5-1 and TRBJ2-3; D unclear. The CDR3 has 15 residues. Germline loops: CDR1 SGHRS, CDR2 YFSETQ. V lost 0 bases and J lost 2, with 10 bases in between. Here the CDR3 reads CASSLDPDPTDTQYF. CDR3 nucleotides: TGCGCCAGCAGCTTGGATCCAGATCCCACAGATACGCAGTATTTT.

The CDR3 region is CAISEPDRAANEQFF. As DNA, the CDR3 is TGTGCCATCAGTGAGCCCGATCGGGCCGCCAATGAGCAGTTCTTC. This chain joins TRBV10-3 and TRBJ2-1; D remains unclear. The germline V gene encodes CDR1 ENHRY and CDR2 SYGVKD. Between the trimmed V and J ends, which lost 2 bases and 6 bases, there was a span of 14 bases. This CDR3 contains 15 residues.

This clonotype was recorded many times. In DNA, the CDR3 is TGCAGTGCTAGAAAGTCAGAGGAGAACACCATATATTTT. Protein product: CSARKSEENTIYF. The chain couples TRBV20-1 to TRBJ1-3, with D unclear. The CDR3 runs to 13 residues. Germline-derived CDR1 and CDR2 are DFQATT and SNEGSKA (reference sequence). Trimming shortened V by 2 bases and J by 7 bases, and 12 bases separated the two germline ends.

The chain employs TRBV5-1 and TRBJ1-1; no firm D call. V lost 3 bases, J lost 3 bases, and 15 bases lay in between. This CDR3 is 15 amino acids long. Per the germline V gene, CDR1 is SGHRS and CDR2 is YFSETQ. The CDR3 DNA reads TGCGCCAGCAGCTATGGAGACACCCAGCACACTGAAGCTTTCTTT. Protein product: CASSYGDTQHTEAFF.

The sample holds one count of this clonotype. Sequence at one end of the junction differs from germline and may be a read error. V gene TRBV30 combines with J gene TRBJ1-2; D possibly corresponds to TRBD1 (6 bases). The germline V gene has CDR1 GTSNPN and CDR2 SVGIG (reference sequence). The CDR3 extends over 15 amino acids. CDR3 region: CAWCVMAGDAYGYTF. CDR3 nucleotides: TGTGCCTGGTGTGTAATGGCAGGGGACGCCTATGGCTACACCTTC.

The CDR3 DNA reads as TGCGCCAGCAGCCAAGCTGGGACCTACAATGAGCAGTTCTTC. Protein sequence: CASSQAGTYNEQFF. The chain combines TRBV4-1 with TRBJ2-1; D ambiguous. CDR1 and CDR2 from the germline V gene are MGHRA and YSYEKL. The CDR3 is made up of 14 amino acids. V was clipped by 1 base and J by 2 bases, with 6 bases between them.

In its sample, this clonotype was seen many times. The rearrangement links TRBV11-2 to TRBJ1-6, with TRBD1 as a possible D gene (6 bases). This CDR3 spans 16 amino acids. V lost 2 bases to trimming and J lost 8 bases, with 16 bases between them. CDR1 is SGHAT, CDR2 FQNNGV, per germline. CDR3 residues: CASSLWPTSGDSPLHF. The CDR3, as DNA: TGTGCCAGCAGCTTATGGCCGACCTCAGGGGATTCACCCCTCCACTTT.

This clonotype was observed many times. The V and J genes are TRBV5-1 and TRBJ2-3; TRBD2 aligns across 7 bases. The CDR3 is 15 residues long. From germline, CDR1 is SGHRS and CDR2 YFSETQ. The V segment lost 5 bases and the J segment 2 bases; nucleotides outside the gene matches: 8. As DNA, the CDR3 is TGCGCCAGCAGGCCGAGGGACTACTACACAGATACGCAGTATTTT. This sequence encodes CASRPRDYYTDTQYF.

This clonotype was seen at least ten times. The chain links TRBV5-1 to TRBJ1-5; the match to TRBD1 covers 8 bases. Germline assignment: CDR1 SGHRS and CDR2 YFSETQ. V gave up 4 bases and J gave up 7 bases; unmatched junction bases: 4. The CDR3 spans 13 residues. Here the CDR3 reads CASSPTGAQPQHF. The CDR3 nucleotides read TGCGCCAGCAGCCCGACAGGGGCGCAGCCCCAGCATTTT.

The V gene is TRBV12-3 or TRBV12-4, the J gene TRBJ2-2, with 9 bases that match TRBD2. The CDR3 consists of 16 residues. The ends lost 7 bases at V and 2 bases at J; junction bases unmatched: 8. In nucleotides, the CDR3 is TGTGCCAGCATTGATAGCGGGGGCCTTAACACCGGGGAGCTGTTTTTT. This gives the protein CASIDSGGLNTGELFF.

The table lists this clonotype with many counts. The J gene is TRBJ1-2, the V gene TRBV20-1; D possibly corresponds to TRBD1 (5 bases). Deletions cut 3 bases from V and 8 bases from J, with 19 bases between. This CDR3 has 14 residues. The germline V gene has CDR1 DFQATT and CDR2 SNEGSKA (reference sequence). The CDR3 DNA reads TGCAGTGCTAGTGGGGCGGCCGACGGTAGAGGCTACACCTTC. It yields the protein CSASGAADGRGYTF.

The rearrangement links TRBV6-5 to TRBJ1-5; a possible D gene is TRBD1 (5 bases). Germline lookup yields CDR1 MNHEY and CDR2 SVGAGI. V was cut by 0 bases and J by 11 bases, with 14 bases left in between. CDR3 length: 14 residues. The CDR3 sequence: CASSYSAGTLSQHF. The CDR3 nucleotides read TGTGCCAGCAGTTACTCCGCCGGGACCCTGTCCCAGCATTTT.

The chain carries TRBV7-8 and TRBJ2-7, with 9 bases identical to TRBD1. The CDR3 is made up of 13 amino acids. CDR1 and CDR2 from the germline V gene are SGHVS and FQNEAQ. V was clipped by 5 bases and J by 10 bases; unmatched bases: 9. The CDR3 here is CASSQYPGQGQYF. CDR3 sequence (DNA): TGTGCCAGCAGCCAATACCCGGGACAGGGACAGTACTTC.

This clonotype showed up just a few times. J is TRBJ2-7 and V is TRBV7-9; D might be TRBD1 (6 bases). From germline, CDR1 is SEHNR and CDR2 FQNEAQ (reference sequence). V was clipped by 5 bases and J by 2 bases, with 10 bases between them. The CDR3 length is 13 residues. CDR3 DNA: TGTGCCAGCAGCCAGTACAGGGCCTACGAGCAGTACGTC. Its translation: CASSQYRAYEQYV.

The CDR3 loop is CASSLDRMPDTQYF. The CDR3 DNA reads as TGTGCCAGCAGCTTGGACAGGATGCCAGATACGCAGTATTTT. The chain combines TRBV7-2 with TRBJ2-3; 7 bases align to TRBD1. J gave up 4 bases and V 3 bases, and 4 bases lay outside the gene matches. CDR3 length: 14 amino acids. Germline CDR1 is SGHTA and CDR2 is FQGNSA.

This clonotype was recorded many times. J is TRBJ1-2 and V is TRBV7-2, with D possibly TRBD1 on 6 matching bases. This CDR3 comprises 13 residues. V was cut by 5 bases and J by 4 bases, with 11 bases left in between. Germline V gene lookup returns CDR1 SGHTA and CDR2 FQGNSA. This chain's CDR3 is CASSIGQSYGYTF. CDR3 nucleotide sequence: TGTGCCAGCAGCATTGGACAGTCCTATGGCTACACCTTC.

The chain employs TRBV12-3 or TRBV12-4 and TRBJ2-2, with 10 bases fitting TRBD1. This CDR3 is 17 amino acids long. After removal of 4 bases from V and 5 bases from J, the junction contained 10 bases not matched to a gene. CDR3 in DNA: TGTGCCAGCAGTTGGAGGCTCGACAGGGGGCTTACCGGGGAGCTGTTTTTT. This translates into CASSWRLDRGLTGELFF.

The V gene is TRBV5-4, the J gene TRBJ2-2, with 7 bases that match TRBD1. The germline V gene encodes CDR1 SGHNT and CDR2 YYREEE (reference sequence). This CDR3 spans 16 amino acids. J was trimmed by 6 bases and V by 2 bases; bases with no gene match: 10. CDR3 coding DNA: TGTGCCAGCAGCTTTTCCGTGACAGGGCCGGCCGGGGAGCTGTTTTTT. It codes for CASSFSVTGPAGELFF.